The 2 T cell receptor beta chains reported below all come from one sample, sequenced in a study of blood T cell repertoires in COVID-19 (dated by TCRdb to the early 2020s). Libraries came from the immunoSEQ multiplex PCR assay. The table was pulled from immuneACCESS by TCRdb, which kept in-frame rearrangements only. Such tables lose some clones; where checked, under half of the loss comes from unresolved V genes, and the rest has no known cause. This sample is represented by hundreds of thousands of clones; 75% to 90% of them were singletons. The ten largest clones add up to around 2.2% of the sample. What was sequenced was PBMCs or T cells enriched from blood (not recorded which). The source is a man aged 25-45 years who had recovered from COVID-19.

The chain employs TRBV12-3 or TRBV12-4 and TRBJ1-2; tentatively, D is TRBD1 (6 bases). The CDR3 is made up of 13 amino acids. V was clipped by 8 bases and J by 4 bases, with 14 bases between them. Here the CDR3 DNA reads TGTGCCAGCTGTCGGGGGGCGGGCTATGGCTACACCTTC. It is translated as CASCRGAGYGYTF.

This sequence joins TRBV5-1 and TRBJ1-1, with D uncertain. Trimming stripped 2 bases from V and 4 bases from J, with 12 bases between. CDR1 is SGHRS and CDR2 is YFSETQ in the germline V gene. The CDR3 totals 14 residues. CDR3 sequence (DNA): TGCGCCAGCAGCTTTTGGGGAGAGGTCACTGAAGCTTTCTTT. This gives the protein CASSFWGEVTEAFF.